The rows below give T cell receptor beta chains drawn from one sample of a study of metastatic and nonmetastatic thyroid tumors. TCRdb reprocessed the PCR reads using MiXCR. The sample records roughly 6,100 clones, around a third being singletons. Source material: adjacent normal tissue. The receptor set was obtained from a male donor with papillary thyroid cancer or a benign thyroid nodule (not recorded which). Some clones in this sample may be carry-over from other donors' samples. Each CDR3 is given with its conserved first and last residue.

v_call	j_call	cdr3_aa
TRBV7-2	TRBJ1-2	CASSLGGIRSYGYTF
TRBV12-3/TRBV12-4	TRBJ2-3	CASSPGTGGITDTQYF
TRBV2	TRBJ2-3	CASSDSPNPTDTQYF
TRBV6-5	TRBJ1-3	CACSYIGAAGNTIYF
TRBV7-8	TRBJ2-7	CASSPGRDGTYEQYF
TRBV12-3/TRBV12-4	TRBJ2-3	CASSFRADTQYF
TRBV4-3	TRBJ2-1	CASSQWASGRVEQFF
TRBV28	TRBJ2-5	CASSLLAGETQYF
TRBV4-1	TRBJ2-1	CASSQDREGQFF
TRBV12-5	TRBJ1-2	CASGPTENYGYTF
TRBV7-2	TRBJ1-6	CASSLTGESPLHF
TRBV19	TRBJ1-5	CASSTFQGGNQPQHF
TRBV27	TRBJ2-2	CASSLVPSGRGELFF
TRBV2	TRBJ2-1	CASSESSGRRSEQFF
TRBV19	TRBJ1-2	CASAGTANYGYTF
TRBV7-8	TRBJ1-2	CASSVSRSPTDGYTF
TRBV6-1	TRBJ1-1	CASRGTGADTEAFF
TRBV2	TRBJ2-1	CASSDGSSGDEQFF
TRBV5-1	TRBJ1-6	CASSLEGARYNSPLHF
TRBV28	TRBJ1-1	CASSFTTVNTEAFF
TRBV7-3	TRBJ1-1	CASTRELDTEAFF
TRBV13	TRBJ1-4	CASTGGTGPNEKLFF
TRBV24-1	TRBJ2-7	CATSDPRLRVYEQYF
TRBV27	TRBJ1-1	CASRSVAMNTEAFF
TRBV27	TRBJ1-2	CASSPTGVGYTF
TRBV11-2	TRBJ2-7	CASSLGTGGHSSYEQYF
TRBV4-2	TRBJ2-3	CASSPRPGLAGGPGDTQYF
TRBV6-5	TRBJ1-5	CASSYSSWQPQHF
TRBV28	TRBJ2-7	CASRGGSGRAGRYEQYF
TRBV11-2	TRBJ1-1	CASSLPLWGANTEAFF
TRBV6-1	TRBJ2-3	CASSESHRRLALGPDTQYF
TRBV6-1	TRBJ2-7	CASSEAPVSMYEQYF
TRBV20-1	TRBJ2-6	CSASGGPSGANVLTF
TRBV29-1	TRBJ1-1	CSVQPRNTEAFF
TRBV24-1	TRBJ1-3	CATSDTRSGNTIYF
TRBV7-6	TRBJ2-7	CASSLERGRLIDEQYF
TRBV11-2	TRBJ2-1	CASSLDPGPNGEQFF
TRBV6-1	TRBJ2-5	CASRGGQETQYF
TRBV7-2	TRBJ2-3	CASSTRDRDTQYF
TRBV6-1	TRBJ2-1	CASSSYGLADDNEQFF
TRBV27	TRBJ1-5	CASAGQSNQPQHF
TRBV12-3/TRBV12-4	TRBJ2-2	CASSYRTGELFF
TRBV25-1	TRBJ2-5	CASSVPTSGRETQCF
TRBV11-2	TRBJ1-1	CASSLGGANTEAFF
TRBV2	TRBJ2-1	CASSRDTGNYNEQFF
TRBV30	TRBJ2-7	CAWSLGSDYEQYF
TRBV5-6	TRBJ2-7	CASSLDSEFSYEQYF
TRBV6-4	TRBJ2-1	CASSYGLASDEQFF
TRBV12-3/TRBV12-4	TRBJ2-7	CASSMGQGLGQYF
TRBV20-1	TRBJ2-7	CSARDGEGGPYEQYF
TRBV20-1	TRBJ2-1	CSARGPQLAGDNEQFF
TRBV7-2	TRBJ1-2	CASSSPNYGYTF